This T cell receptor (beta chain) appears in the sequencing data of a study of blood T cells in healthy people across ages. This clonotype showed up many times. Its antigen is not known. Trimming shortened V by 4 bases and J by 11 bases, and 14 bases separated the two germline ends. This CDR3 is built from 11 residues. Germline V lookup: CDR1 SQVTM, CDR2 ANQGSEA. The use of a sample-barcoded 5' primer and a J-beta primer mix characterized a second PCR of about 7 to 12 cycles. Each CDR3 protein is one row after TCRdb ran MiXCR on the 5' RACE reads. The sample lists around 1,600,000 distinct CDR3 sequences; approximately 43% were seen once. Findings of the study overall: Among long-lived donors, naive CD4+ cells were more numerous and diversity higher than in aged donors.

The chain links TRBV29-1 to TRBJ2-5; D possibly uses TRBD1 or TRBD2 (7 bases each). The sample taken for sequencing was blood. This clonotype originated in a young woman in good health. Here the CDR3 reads CSVGQGGEQYF. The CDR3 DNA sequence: TGCAGCGTTGGACAGGGAGGGGAGCAGTACTTC.